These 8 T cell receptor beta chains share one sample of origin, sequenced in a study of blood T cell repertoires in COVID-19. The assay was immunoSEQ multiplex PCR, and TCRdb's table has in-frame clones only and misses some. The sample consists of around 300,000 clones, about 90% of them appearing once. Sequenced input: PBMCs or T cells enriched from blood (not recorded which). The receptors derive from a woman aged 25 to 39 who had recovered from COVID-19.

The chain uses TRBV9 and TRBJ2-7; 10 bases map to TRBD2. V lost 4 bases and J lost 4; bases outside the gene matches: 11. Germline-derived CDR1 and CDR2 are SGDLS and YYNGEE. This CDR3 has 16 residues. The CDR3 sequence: CASSLSGSGGAYEQYF. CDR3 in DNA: TGTGCCAGCAGCCTGAGTGGGAGCGGGGGGGCTTACGAGCAGTACTTC.

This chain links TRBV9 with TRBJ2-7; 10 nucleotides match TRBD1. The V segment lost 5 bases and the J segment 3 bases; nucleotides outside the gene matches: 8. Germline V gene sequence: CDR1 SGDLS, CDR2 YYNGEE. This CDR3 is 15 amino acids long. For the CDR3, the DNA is TGTGCCAGCAGTTCCGGGACAGGGGATTTCTACGAGCAGTACTTC. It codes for CASSSGTGDFYEQYF.

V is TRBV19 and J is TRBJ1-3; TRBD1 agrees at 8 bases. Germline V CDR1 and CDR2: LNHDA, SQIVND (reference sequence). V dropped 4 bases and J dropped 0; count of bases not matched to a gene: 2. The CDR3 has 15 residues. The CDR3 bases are TGTGCCAGTAGTAAAACAGGGGGCTCTGGAAACACCATATATTTT. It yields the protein CASSKTGGSGNTIYF. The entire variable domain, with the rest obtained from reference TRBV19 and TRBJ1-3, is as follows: DGGITQSPKYLFRKEGQNVTLSCEQNLNHDAMYWYRQDPGQGLRLIYYSQIVNDFQKGDIAEGYSVSREKKESFPLTVTSAQKNPTAFYLCASSKTGGSGNTIYFGEGSWLTVV.

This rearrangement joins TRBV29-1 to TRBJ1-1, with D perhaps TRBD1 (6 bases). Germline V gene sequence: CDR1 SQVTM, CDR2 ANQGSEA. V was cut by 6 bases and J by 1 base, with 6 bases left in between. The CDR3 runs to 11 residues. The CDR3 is CSVQGNTEAFF. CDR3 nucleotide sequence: TGCAGCGTACAGGGGAACACTGAAGCTTTCTTT.

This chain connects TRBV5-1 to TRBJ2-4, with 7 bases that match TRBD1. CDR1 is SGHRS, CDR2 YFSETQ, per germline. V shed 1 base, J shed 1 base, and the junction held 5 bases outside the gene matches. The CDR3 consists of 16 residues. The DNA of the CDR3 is TGCGCCAGCAGCTTGTGGACAGGATCGGCCAAAAACATTCAGTACTTC. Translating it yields CASSLWTGSAKNIQYF. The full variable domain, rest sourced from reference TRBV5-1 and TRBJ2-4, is KAGVTQTPRYLIKTRGQQVTLSCSPISGHRSVSWYQQTPGQGLQFLFEYFSETQRNKGNFPGRFSGRQFSNSRSEMNVSTLELGDSALYLCASSLWTGSAKNIQYFGAGTRLSVL.

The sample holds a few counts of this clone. The CDR3 DNA sequence: TGTGCCAGCAGCTCGACCCGGGACAGGGGGCAATATAGCAATCAGCCCCAGCATTTT. As protein: CASSSTRDRGQYSNQPQHF. The genes are TRBV21-1 and TRBJ1-5; TRBD1, as called in the table, went unchecked against the DNA. TRBV21-1 corresponds to a pseudogene. The CDR3 totals 19 residues.

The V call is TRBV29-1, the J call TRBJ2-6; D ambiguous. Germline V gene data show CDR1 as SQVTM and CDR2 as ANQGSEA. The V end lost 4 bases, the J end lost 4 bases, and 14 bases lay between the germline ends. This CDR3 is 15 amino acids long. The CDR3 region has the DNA TGCAGCGTTGCGTCAGGTGGGTCCGGGGCCAACGTCCTGACTTTC. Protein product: CSVASGGSGANVLTF. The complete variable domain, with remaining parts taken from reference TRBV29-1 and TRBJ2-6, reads SAVISQKPSRDICQRGTSLTIQCQVDSQVTMMFWYRQQPGQSLTLIATANQGSEATYESGFVIDKFPISRPNLTFSTLTVSNMSPEDSSIYLCSVASGGSGANVLTFGAGSRLTVL.

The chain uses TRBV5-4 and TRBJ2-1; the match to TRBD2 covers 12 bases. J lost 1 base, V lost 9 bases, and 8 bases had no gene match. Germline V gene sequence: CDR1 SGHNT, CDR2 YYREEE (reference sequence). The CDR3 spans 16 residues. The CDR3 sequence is CAITSGGYVSYNEQFF. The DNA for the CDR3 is TGTGCCATCACTAGCGGGGGGTACGTATCCTACAATGAGCAGTTCTTC. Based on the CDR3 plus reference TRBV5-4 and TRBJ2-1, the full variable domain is ETGVTQSPTHLIKTRGQQVTLRCSSQSGHNTVSWYQQALGQGPQFIFQYYREEENGRGNFPPRFSGLQFPNYSSELNVNALELDDSALYLCAITSGGYVSYNEQFFGPGTRLTVL.